The TCR beta chain described here comes from a study of blood T cell repertoires in COVID-19 (TCRdb year 2020). Background on the whole study: Samples from collaborators originated in the United States, Italy and Spain and spanned both the acute and convalescent phases of COVID-19. The material from the prospective study consisted of cDNA or gDNA derived from T cells, B-cell-depleted T cells, or PBMCs. Deeply sampled blood TCRbeta repertoires from subjects exposed to, actively infected with, or recovered from COVID-19 were included in the dataset. The repertoires were made available in a free public database intended to serve as a resource for research on the immune response to SARS-CoV-2. Samples came from the ongoing ImmuneRACE study (first 160 participants) plus 1,254 subjects from 6 global collaborators. Nearly every sample came with metadata listing a de-identified subject ID, COVID-19 status, age in years and sex. Where available, HLA class I and class II types were taken from metadata supplied by the sample provider and were not determined by assay-based typing. Here is what the overall study found, with its caveats: How much clinical and demographic metadata was included differed by source and by participant, and the metadata was provided uncurated.

This clone has a single count. Its antigen is unknown. Base quality data are lacking; no much larger clone is found one base away. The CDR3 starts with the cysteine, ends with the phenylalanine, and has 20 residues. Only the CDR3 portion is preserved as DNA: 60 bases, with reading frame beginning at the first base. CDR1 and CDR2 were assigned from the germline V gene (reference sequence) as SEHNR and FQNEAQ. Deletion took 5 bases off V and 5 bases off J, with a span of 33 bases between the germline ends. Participants in the prospective study were aged roughly 18 to 89 years, lived in 24 United States geographic areas, and enrolled through a virtual design. In the prospective study, cohorts were assigned on the basis of participant-reported clinical history obtained from a screening survey and a study questionnaire. Exposed participants had been in contact, within 2 weeks of entering the study, with a person who had a PCR-confirmed or clinician-diagnosed case of COVID-19. In the prospective study, whole blood, serum and a nasopharyngeal or oropharyngeal swab were collected from each participant by mobile phlebotomists. Additional blood draws and questionnaires over an approximately 2-month period could optionally be provided by prospective study participants. Prospective study blood samples were shipped either frozen or at room temperature before DNA extraction.

TCRbeta CDR3 regions were amplified from genomic DNA using the immunoSEQ Assay, a bias-controlled multiplex PCR. The study's processing was this. Within the assay, amplification of reference gene primers was used to estimate how many nucleated cells each sample contained. To quantify the absolute abundance of each unique TCRbeta CDR3 rearrangement, sequence reads were collapsed and filtered. For each sample, productive Simpson clonality was calculated as the square root of Simpson's diversity index over productive rearrangements. Entries here come from immuneACCESS through TCRdb and include only in-frame sequences with V and J called. Some clones fail to appear in such tables; in the studies checked, an unresolved V gene covers under half of the shortfall, and the cause of the remainder is unknown. The V and J calls and clone size come from that table; D and trimming were worked out from the DNA. Here the sample has roughly 400,000 clones; around nine tenths occur a single time. The ten largest make up around 1.5% of the sample.

The sequence joins TRBV7-9 to TRBJ2-5, with no reliable assignment of the D segment. The sequence was obtained from a young woman who had been exposed to COVID-19. The specimen sequenced was PBMCs or T cells enriched from blood (not recorded which). The DNA sequence is given as TGTGCCAGCAGCAGCACCCGAGCTACGACCCCTGGGCAACAGTGGGAGACCCAGTACTTC. Its translation reads: CASSSTRATTPGQQWETQYF.